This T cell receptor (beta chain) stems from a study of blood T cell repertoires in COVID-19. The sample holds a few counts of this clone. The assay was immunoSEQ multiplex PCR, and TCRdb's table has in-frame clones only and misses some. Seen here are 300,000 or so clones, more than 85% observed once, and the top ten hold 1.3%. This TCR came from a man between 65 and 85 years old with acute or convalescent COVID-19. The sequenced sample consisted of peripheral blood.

In nucleotides, the CDR3 is TGTGCCAGCAGCTTCCGGTCCCGGGTGGGAGAGACCCAGTACTTC. Encoded protein: CASSFRSRVGETQYF. The gene calls are TRBV7-2 and TRBJ2-5; D unresolved. The CDR3 contains 15 residues. The V and J ends lost 3 bases and 4 bases respectively, with 15 bases between them. CDR1 SGHTA and CDR2 FQGNSA come from the germline V gene.